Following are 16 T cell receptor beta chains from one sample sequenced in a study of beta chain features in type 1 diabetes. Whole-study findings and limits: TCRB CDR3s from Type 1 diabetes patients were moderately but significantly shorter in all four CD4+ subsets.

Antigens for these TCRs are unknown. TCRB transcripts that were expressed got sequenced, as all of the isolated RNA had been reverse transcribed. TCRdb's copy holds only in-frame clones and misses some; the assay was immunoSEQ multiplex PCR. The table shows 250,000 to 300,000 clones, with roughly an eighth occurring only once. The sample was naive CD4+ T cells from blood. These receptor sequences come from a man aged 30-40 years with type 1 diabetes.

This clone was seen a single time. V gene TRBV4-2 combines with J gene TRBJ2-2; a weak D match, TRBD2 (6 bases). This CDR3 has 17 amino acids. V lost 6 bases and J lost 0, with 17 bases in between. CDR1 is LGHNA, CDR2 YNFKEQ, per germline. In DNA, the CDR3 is TGTGCCAGCAGTGATCCGGGACTTGCGACGAACACCGGGGAGCTGTTTTTT. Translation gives CASSDPGLATNTGELFF.

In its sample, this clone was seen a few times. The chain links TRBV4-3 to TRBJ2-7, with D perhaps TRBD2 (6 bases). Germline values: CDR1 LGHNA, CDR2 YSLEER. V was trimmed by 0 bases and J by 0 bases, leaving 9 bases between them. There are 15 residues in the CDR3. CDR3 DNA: TGCGCCAGCAGCCAAGATTTCGGGAGCTCCTACGAGCAGTACTTC. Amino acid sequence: CASSQDFGSSYEQYF.

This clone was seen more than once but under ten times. The CDR3 loop reads CASSIPYQAGANVLTF. CDR3 bases: TGTGCCAGCAGTATCCCATACCAGGCCGGGGCCAACGTCCTGACTTTC. The chain couples TRBV5-6 to TRBJ2-6; the D is unclear. CDR1 is SGHDT, CDR2 YYEEEE, per germline. The germline V and J ends were trimmed by 5 bases and 4 bases, with 16 bases remaining between them. The length of the CDR3 is 16 residues.

The CDR3 region is CASSLGLAGAEQFF. CDR3 sequence (DNA): TGTGCCAGCAGCCTGGGACTAGCGGGAGCGGAGCAGTTCTTC. The chain recombines TRBV7-2 with TRBJ2-1; 14 nucleotides match TRBD2. The V gene's germline CDR1 is SGHTA and CDR2 FQGNSA. The junction had 4 bases not matched to a gene; V was cut back by 5 bases and J by 10 bases. CDR3 length equals 14 residues.

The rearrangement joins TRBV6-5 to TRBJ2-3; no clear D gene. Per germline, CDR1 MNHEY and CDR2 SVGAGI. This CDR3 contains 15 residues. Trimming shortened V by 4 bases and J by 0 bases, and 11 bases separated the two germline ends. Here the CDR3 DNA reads TGTGCCAGCAGTTCGCAAATCGGGAGCACAGATACGCAGTATTTT. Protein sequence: CASSSQIGSTDTQYF.

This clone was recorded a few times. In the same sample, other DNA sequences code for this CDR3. This CDR3 reads CASSPQTENTEAFF. The CDR3 region has the DNA TGTGCCAGCTCACCCCAAACAGAGAACACTGAAGCTTTCTTT. J is TRBJ1-1 and V is TRBV18, with D uncertain. CDR1 and CDR2 (germline): KGHSH, LQKENI. V was trimmed by 3 bases and J by 1 base, leaving 9 bases between them. This CDR3 comprises 14 residues.

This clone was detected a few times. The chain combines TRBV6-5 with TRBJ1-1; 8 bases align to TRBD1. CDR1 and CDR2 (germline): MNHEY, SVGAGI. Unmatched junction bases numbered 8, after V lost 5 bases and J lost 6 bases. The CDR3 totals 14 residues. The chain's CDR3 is CASSKDRGQPEAFF. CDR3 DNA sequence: TGTGCCAGCAGTAAAGACAGGGGTCAACCTGAAGCTTTCTTT.

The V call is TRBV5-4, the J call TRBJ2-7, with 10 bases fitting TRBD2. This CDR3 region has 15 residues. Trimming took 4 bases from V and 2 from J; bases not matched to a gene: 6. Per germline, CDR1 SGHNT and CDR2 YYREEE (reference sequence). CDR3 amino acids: CASSTGLADTYEQYF. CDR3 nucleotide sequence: TGTGCCAGCAGCACCGGACTAGCGGATACCTACGAGCAGTACTTC.

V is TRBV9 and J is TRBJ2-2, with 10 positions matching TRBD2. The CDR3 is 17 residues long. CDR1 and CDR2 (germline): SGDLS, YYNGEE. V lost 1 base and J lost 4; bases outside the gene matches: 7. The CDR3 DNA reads TGTGCCAGCAGCGTAAGGTCTAGCGGGAGTGCCACCGGGGAGCTGTTTTTT. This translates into CASSVRSSGSATGELFF. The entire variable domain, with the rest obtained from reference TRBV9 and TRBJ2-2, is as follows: DSGVTQTPKHLITATGQRVTLRCSPRSGDLSVYWYQQSLDQGLQFLIQYYNGEERAKGNILERFSAQQFPDLHSELNLSSLELGDSALYFCASSVRSSGSATGELFFGEGSRLTVL.

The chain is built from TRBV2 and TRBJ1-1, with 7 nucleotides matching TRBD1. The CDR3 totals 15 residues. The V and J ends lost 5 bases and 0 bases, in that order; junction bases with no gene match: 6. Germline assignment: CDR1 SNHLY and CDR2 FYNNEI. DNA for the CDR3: TGTGCCAGCAGTACAACAGGGGTTGTGAACACTGAAGCTTTCTTT. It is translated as CASSTTGVVNTEAFF.

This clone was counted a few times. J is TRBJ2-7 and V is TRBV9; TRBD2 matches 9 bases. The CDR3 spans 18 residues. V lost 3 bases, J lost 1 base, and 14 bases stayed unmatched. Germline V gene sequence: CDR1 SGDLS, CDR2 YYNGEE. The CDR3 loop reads CASSEGTSSGSWSYEQYF. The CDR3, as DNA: TGTGCCAGCAGCGAAGGGACTAGCAGCGGGTCTTGGTCCTACGAGCAGTACTTC.

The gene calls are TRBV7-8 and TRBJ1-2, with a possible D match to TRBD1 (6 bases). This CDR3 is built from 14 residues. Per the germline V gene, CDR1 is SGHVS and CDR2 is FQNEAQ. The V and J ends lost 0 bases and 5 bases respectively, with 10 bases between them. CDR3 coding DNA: TGTGCCAGCAGCTTAGCGGGCAGGGGATATGGCTACACCTTC. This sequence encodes CASSLAGRGYGYTF.

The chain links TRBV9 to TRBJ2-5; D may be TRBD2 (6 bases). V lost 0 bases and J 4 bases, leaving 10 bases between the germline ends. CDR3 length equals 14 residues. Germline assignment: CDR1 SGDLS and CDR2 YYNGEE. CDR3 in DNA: TGTGCCAGCAGCGTAGCGGAGGGGAGAGAGACCCAGTACTTC. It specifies CASSVAEGRETQYF.

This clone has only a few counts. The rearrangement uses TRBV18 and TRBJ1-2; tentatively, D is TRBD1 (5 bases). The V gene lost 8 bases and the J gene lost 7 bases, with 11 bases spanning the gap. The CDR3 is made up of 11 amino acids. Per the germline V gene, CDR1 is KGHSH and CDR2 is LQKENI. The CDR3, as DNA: TGTGCCAGCGGAACAGGAGCTGGCTACACCTTC. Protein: CASGTGAGYTF.

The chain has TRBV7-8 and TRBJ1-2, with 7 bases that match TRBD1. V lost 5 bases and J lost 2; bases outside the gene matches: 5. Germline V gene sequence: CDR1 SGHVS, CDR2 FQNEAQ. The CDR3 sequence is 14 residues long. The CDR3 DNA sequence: TGTGCCAGCAGCCTTCGGACAGGCAACTATGGCTACACCTTC. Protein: CASSLRTGNYGYTF.

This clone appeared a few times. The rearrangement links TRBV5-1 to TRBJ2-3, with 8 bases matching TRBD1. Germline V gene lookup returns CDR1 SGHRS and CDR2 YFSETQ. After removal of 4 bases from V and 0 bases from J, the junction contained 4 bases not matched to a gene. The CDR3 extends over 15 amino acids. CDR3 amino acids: CASSGQGPSTDTQYF. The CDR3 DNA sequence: TGCGCCAGCAGCGGACAGGGTCCTAGCACAGATACGCAGTATTTT.